This entry features one T cell receptor (beta chain) sequence. The data derive from a study of blood T cells in healthy people across ages. A second PCR, run for roughly 6 to 11 cycles, used a sample-barcoded 5' primer plus a J-beta primer mix. TCRdb recomputed calls from the 5' RACE reads with MiXCR, one row per CDR3 protein. The table has approximately 1,000,000 distinct CDR3 sequences, 40% to 45% seen once. Germline lookup yields CDR1 SQVTM and CDR2 ANQGSEA. The CDR3 covers 10 residues. This TCR derives from an older woman in good health. Source material: blood. The rearrangement joins TRBV29-1 to TRBJ2-5, with D possibly being TRBD1 (6 bases). CDR3 in DNA: TGCAGGGTAGACAGGGAGACCCAGTACTTC. It yields the protein CRVDRETQYF. Supplemented by reference TRBV29-1 and TRBJ2-5, the full variable domain reads SAVISQKPSRDICQRGTSLTIQCQVDSQVTMMFWYRQQPGQSLTLIATANQGSEATYESGFVIDKFPISRPNLTFSTLTVSNMSPEDSSIYLCRVDRETQYFGPGTRLLVL.